This T cell receptor (beta chain) comes out of a study of human T cells and chemical hapten exposure. Study-wide background: Diphenylcyclopropenone was applied weekly to patients' scalps across the roughly 23-week study. Recorded diagnoses among the mostly female patients were alopecia areata, totalis or universalis.

This clonotype was observed at least ten times. The time point: pre-sensitization, week 0. The treatment is: therapeutic diphenylcyclopropenone sensitization with weekly scalp DPC. Phlebotomy was performed prior to application of every patch test. TCRdb re-derived calls from the RACE reads in MiXCR, one entry per CDR3 protein. The sample contains 40,000 to 50,000 distinct CDR3 sequences, over 10% of which appear only once. CDR3 length: 17 amino acids. V lost 8 bases and J lost 0, with 20 bases in between. Germline CDR1 reads SGHVT; CDR2 reads SQSDAQ. This rearrangement joins TRBV7-4 to TRBJ1-5; a weak D match, TRBD1 (5 bases). This specimen consisted of whole blood, obtained in connection with sensitization to the hapten diphenylcyclopropenone (DPC). The receptor comes from a woman aged 25 to 45 with alopecia areata. Some clones in this sample may be carry-over from other donors' samples. DNA of the CDR3: TGTGCCAGCCGACTAAGTCGGGACGGAGATAGCAATCAGCCCCAGCATTTT. It specifies CASRLSRDGDSNQPQHF.